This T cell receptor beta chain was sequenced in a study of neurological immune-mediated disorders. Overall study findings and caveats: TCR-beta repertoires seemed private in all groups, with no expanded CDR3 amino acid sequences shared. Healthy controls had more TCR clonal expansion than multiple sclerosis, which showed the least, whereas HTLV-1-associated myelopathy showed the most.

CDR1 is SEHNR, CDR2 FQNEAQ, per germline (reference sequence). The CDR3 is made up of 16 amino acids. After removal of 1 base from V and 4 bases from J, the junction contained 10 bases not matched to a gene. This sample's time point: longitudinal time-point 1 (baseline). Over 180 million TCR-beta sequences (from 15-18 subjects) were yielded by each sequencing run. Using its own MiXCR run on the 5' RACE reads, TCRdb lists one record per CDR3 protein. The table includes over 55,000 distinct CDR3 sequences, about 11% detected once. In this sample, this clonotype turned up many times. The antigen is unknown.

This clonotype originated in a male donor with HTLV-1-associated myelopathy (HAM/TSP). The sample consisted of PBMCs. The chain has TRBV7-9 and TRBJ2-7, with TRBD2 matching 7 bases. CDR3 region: CASSLGLPPGGYEQYF. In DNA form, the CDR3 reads TGTGCCAGCAGCTTAGGACTTCCCCCCGGGGGGTACGAGCAGTACTTC.